This T cell receptor beta chain was captured in a study of T-cell reconstitution after alpha-beta-depleted transplantation in children. The library targeted TCRbeta and was prepared with unique molecular identifiers. TCRdb redid the calling of the PCR reads with MiXCR, one entry per CDR3 protein. In the table there are approximately 420,000 distinct CDR3 sequences, 11% of which are singletons. The CDR3 runs 11 residues. Germline lookup yields CDR1 DFQATT and CDR2 SNEGSKA (reference sequence). V dropped 6 bases and J dropped 0 bases, with 6 bases sitting between them. Ten or more counts support this clonotype.

The gene calls are TRBV20-1 and TRBJ2-7; D is undetermined. The source of this sequence is a human donor who donated a stem cell graft to a child with acute myeloid leukemia. This sample comprised PBMCs from the stem cell graft donor, obtained from the stem cell graft. The CDR3 DNA follows: TGCAGTGCGAGCGACTCCTACGAGCAGTACTTC. Translation: CSASDSYEQYF.